The clone carrying this T cell receptor (beta chain) was detected once. Its antigen is unknown. Germline V gives CDR1 SNHLY, CDR2 FYNNEI. The CDR3 loop spans 14 amino acids. Trimming took off 3 bases at V and 4 bases at J, with 10 bases between the two ends. This entry belongs to a study of blood T cells in healthy people across ages. A second PCR of 7 to 11 cycles used a sample-barcoded 5' primer and a J-beta primer mix. Every single cDNA molecule received a tag from a template-switch adaptor with 12 random nucleotides. TCRdb fed the 5' RACE reads into MiXCR, producing one record per CDR3 protein. The sample yields 1.5 million to 2 million distinct CDR3 sequences, 49% seen once. General study findings and limits: More naive CD4+ cells and higher diversity were found in long-lived than in aged donors. As naive T cell percentage varied, TCR beta diversity correlated strongly with it.

This receptor was obtained from a woman between 40 and 55 years old in good health. Sequencing was performed on blood. The chain is built from TRBV2 and TRBJ1-5; D remains unclear. CDR3 sequence: CASSDSARNQPQHF. CDR3 bases: TGTGCCAGCAGTGATTCGGCCAGAAATCAGCCCCAGCATTTT.